A single sample is the source of the 17 T cell receptor beta chains below, sequenced in a study of tumor-infiltrating lymphocytes in localized non-small cell lung cancer. Here immunoSEQ multiplex PCR was the method, and the copy in TCRdb shows in-frame clones only, minus some. Altogether some 15,000 clones are present, 73% being singletons, with the ten largest covering 4.3%. Sequences were obtained from lung tumor tissue. The receptor source for this set is a human donor with non-small cell lung cancer.

The chain uses TRBV11-3 and TRBJ1-1, with a possible D match to TRBD1 (5 bases). Germline lookup yields CDR1 SGHNT and CDR2 YENEEA. This CDR3 contains 16 residues. Trimming removed 0 bases from V and 1 base from J, with 12 bases in between. CDR3 region: CASSLDPEGRNTEAFF. The CDR3, as DNA: TGTGCCAGCAGCTTAGATCCGGAGGGGAGGAACACTGAAGCTTTCTTT.

This chain uses TRBV28 with TRBJ2-7, with D tentatively TRBD1 (6 bases). The CDR3 extends over 14 amino acids. V gave up 7 bases and J gave up 6 bases, with 19 bases separating them. The V gene's germline CDR1 is MDHEN and CDR2 SYDVKM. CDR3 loop: CASNLGHTRGEQYF. DNA of the CDR3: TGTGCCAGCAACTTGGGACACACTAGGGGCGAGCAGTACTTC.

This clone was counted a single time. The J gene is TRBJ2-5, the V gene TRBV5-6; D unresolved. Germline values: CDR1 SGHDT, CDR2 YYEEEE. This CDR3 has 17 amino acids. V was clipped by 4 bases and J by 1 base, with 20 bases between them. This chain's CDR3 is CASSAELSGTFQETQYF. The CDR3 region has the DNA TGTGCCAGCAGCGCTGAGCTCTCAGGAACGTTCCAAGAGACCCAGTACTTC.

This clone came up a few times. The chain joins TRBV5-1 to TRBJ1-3; D remains unclear. V lost 0 bases to trimming and J lost 2 bases, with 9 bases between them. Germline V gene lookup returns CDR1 SGHRS and CDR2 YFSETQ. This CDR3 has 15 amino acids. CDR3 sequence: CASSLADGAGNTIYF. CDR3 nucleotides: TGCGCCAGCAGCTTGGCCGATGGGGCTGGAAACACCATATATTTT.

The rearrangement links TRBV6-6 to TRBJ2-2, with a weak D call TRBD1 (5 bases). The CDR3 is 14 amino acids. V lost 7 bases and J lost 0, with 9 bases in between. Germline loops: CDR1 MNHNY, CDR2 SVGAGI (reference sequence). The CDR3 DNA is TGTGCCAGCACCTGGGGCACGAACACCGGGGAGCTGTTTTTT. Residues: CASTWGTNTGELFF.

This rearrangement joins TRBV10-3 to TRBJ1-3; tentative D call: TRBD1 (5 bases). The CDR3 sequence is 18 residues long. The germline V and J ends were trimmed by 0 bases and 0 bases, with 15 bases remaining between them. CDR1 and CDR2 (germline): ENHRY, SYGVKD. This CDR3 is CAISESIQTGHSGNTIYF. CDR3 in DNA: TGTGCCATCAGTGAGTCGATCCAAACGGGGCACTCTGGAAACACCATATATTTT.

This chain uses TRBV2 with TRBJ2-1, with 7 nucleotides matching TRBD2. V was clipped by 6 bases and J by 8 bases; unmatched bases: 4. Germline CDR1 is SNHLY and CDR2 is FYNNEI. This CDR3 spans 12 amino acids. The CDR3 bases are TGTGCCAGCAGGCGGGAGCTGCATGAGCAGTTCTTC. Protein product: CASRRELHEQFF.

The chain is built from TRBV7-3 and TRBJ1-1; D might be TRBD1 (5 bases). Per germline, CDR1 SGHTA and CDR2 FQGTGA. The CDR3 totals 13 residues. Trimming removed 3 bases at V and 4 bases at J, with 9 bases between. In DNA form, the CDR3 reads TGTGCCAGCAGCTTCGGGGGTAGCACTGAAGCTTTCTTT. Translation: CASSFGGSTEAFF.

This clone was observed a few times. J is TRBJ1-1 and V is TRBV30; D remains unclear. The CDR3 length is 12 residues. V lost 5 bases and J 1 base, leaving 8 bases between the germline ends. Germline lookup yields CDR1 GTSNPN and CDR2 SVGIG (reference sequence). The CDR3 loop reads CAWRGGNTEAFF. The CDR3 DNA is TGTGCCTGGCGGGGAGGGAACACTGAAGCTTTCTTT.

This sequence joins TRBV6-5 and TRBJ2-1; TRBD2 matches at 10 bases. The CDR3 covers 16 residues. From germline, CDR1 is MNHEY and CDR2 SVGAGI. The V and J ends lost 1 base and 8 bases, in that order; junction bases with no gene match: 8. The DNA for the CDR3 is TGTGCCAGCAGTTACTACCAGCGGGAGGGCCGCGATGAGCAGTTCTTC. Translation: CASSYYQREGRDEQFF.

V usage is TRBV27 and J usage is TRBJ2-2, with a weak D call TRBD1 (5 bases). V lost 7 bases, J lost 0 bases, and 6 bases lay in between. Germline assignment: CDR1 MNHEY and CDR2 SMNVEV (reference sequence). The CDR3 spans 13 residues. This CDR3 is CASMTANTGELFF. CDR3 nucleotide sequence: TGTGCCAGCATGACAGCGAACACCGGGGAGCTGTTTTTT.

The chain employs TRBV2 and TRBJ2-3; 10 nucleotides line up with TRBD2. The V and J ends lost 3 bases and 4 bases, in that order; junction bases with no gene match: 7. This CDR3 is 16 amino acids long. Germline V CDR1 and CDR2: SNHLY, FYNNEI. The CDR3: CASSDLGTSGADTQYF. The DNA for the CDR3 is TGTGCCAGCAGTGATCTTGGAACTAGCGGGGCAGATACGCAGTATTTT.

V and J are TRBV19 and TRBJ2-7, with D possibly matching TRBD1 (6 bases). Germline CDR1 and CDR2: LNHDA and SQIVND (reference sequence). The length of the CDR3 is 14 residues. V lost 3 bases and J lost 0, with 9 bases in between. This CDR3 reads CASSIAGVSYEQYF. CDR3 coding DNA: TGTGCCAGTAGTATTGCAGGGGTCTCCTACGAGCAGTACTTC.

The rearrangement joins TRBV30 to TRBJ2-5; TRBD1 aligns across 10 bases. Germline CDR1 is GTSNPN and CDR2 is SVGIG (reference sequence). This CDR3 region has 14 residues. The J segment lost 5 bases and the V segment lost 1 base, leaving 4 bases of the junction unmatched. CDR3 loop: CAWSGQGAGETQYF. DNA for the CDR3: TGTGCCTGGAGTGGACAGGGGGCCGGGGAGACCCAGTACTTC.

V usage is TRBV21-1 and J usage is TRBJ1-2. TRBV21-1 is a documented pseudogene. The CDR3 contains 16 residues. DNA for the CDR3: TGTGCCAGCAGCAAACATCCCAGGACTAAGAGCTATGGCTACACCTTC. Protein: CASSKHPRTKSYGYTF.

The chain combines TRBV11-2 with TRBJ1-2, with a tentative D call TRBD1 (5 bases). The V end was cut by 3 bases, the J end by 4 bases, with 12 bases between. The CDR3 is 14 residues long. Germline CDR1 is SGHAT and CDR2 is FQNNGV. CDR3: CASSLTAVGYGYTF. CDR3 DNA: TGTGCCAGCAGCTTGACAGCGGTTGGCTATGGCTACACCTTC. The full variable domain, completed using reference TRBV11-2 and TRBJ1-2, is EAGVAQSPRYKIIEKRQSVAFWCNPISGHATLYWYQQILGQGPKLLIQFQNNGVVDDSQLPKDRFSAERLKGVDSTLKIQPAKLEDSAVYLCASSLTAVGYGYTFGSGTRLTVV.

The chain is built from TRBV28 and TRBJ1-2; 10 nucleotides agree with TRBD1. In germline, CDR1 is MDHEN, CDR2 SYDVKM. The CDR3 loop spans 15 amino acids. The J segment lost 4 bases and the V segment lost 8 bases, leaving 10 bases of the junction unmatched. The CDR3 DNA sequence: TGTGCCAGCGGCCCCCGGGACAGGGGCGCCTATGGCTACACCTTC. Protein: CASGPRDRGAYGYTF.